Detailed here is one TCR beta chain. These data originate in a study of blood T cell repertoires in COVID-19. Overall study context: COVID-19 samples collected from the United States, Italy and Spain covered acute and convalescent phases.

The CDR3 totals 16 residues. CDR1 is MDHEN, CDR2 SYDVKM, per germline. With 3 bases clipped from V and 5 bases from J, the junction kept 8 bases outside the gene matches. Authors' analysis steps: Reference gene primer amplification gave nucleated cell count estimates. TCRdb keeps only in-frame clones here, not all; method: immunoSEQ multiplex PCR. That table furnishes V, J and clone size, whereas the DNA furnished D and trimming. The table has about 210,000 clones, around 81% seen once. This TCR was recovered from a woman between 50 and 59 years old with acute COVID-19. The chain uses TRBV28 and TRBJ2-2; 8 bases are a match to TRBD1. What was sequenced was PBMCs or T cells enriched from blood (not recorded which). The CDR3 sequence is CASSFVQGARTGELFF. The CDR3, as DNA: TGTGCCAGCAGTTTTGTCCAGGGGGCGCGAACCGGGGAGCTGTTTTTT.